This T cell receptor beta chain was sequenced during a study of shared clonotypes between healthy human individuals (dated by TCRdb to 2018 to 2020). Looking at the study overall: A few men and a couple of women, aged 18 to 49 years, made up the cohort. Per donor, three plates each were used for CD4 naive and CD4 memory, two for CD8 naive, and one for CD8 memory. Blood TCR repertoires of about 5 healthy adults were deeply sequenced to estimate repertoire size and the extent of clonotype sharing between individuals. Different laboratories and diverse techniques were used to prepare libraries and sequence TCR repertoires, to increase sequencing depth and limit assay-specific biases. Per donor, leukapheresis produced somewhere between about 0.8 and 9 billion PBMCs. Study-wide findings and limitations: Sampling was restricted to blood, and TCR repertoires in tissues likely differ from the TCR repertoires found in blood. Because the study included a small number of donors, the genetic and exposure-history diversity represented was limited. Based on pairwise subsampling, the degree of clonotype sharing among donors was expected to be affected by sequencing depth. Sharing across a few donors was observed for approximately 5% of naive CD4, about 4% of naive CD8, 2.3% of memory CD4, and around 0.42% of memory CD8 clonotypes. Higher generation probabilities were observed for clonotypes shared by all four sorted-subset donors than for non-shared clonotypes. Naive subsets generally had larger estimated clonotype richness than memory subsets did. Rarefaction of sorted-subset datasets indicated incomplete sequencing despite the large sequencing depth.

TCR CDR3 regions were amplified from genomic DNA by multiplex PCR using the deep immunoSEQ assay. Extracted genomic DNA from each cell subset was spread evenly across all wells of several immunoSEQ 96-well plates, with each plate serving as a replicate. For sorted subsets, about 200 ng genomic DNA, equal to 25,000 to 35,000 T cell genomes, was loaded into each replicate PCR. The purified libraries were quantified using a Qubit 3.0 fluorometer, sized with a Bioanalyzer 2100, and then quantified again using the KAPA Library Quantification kit. A separate single-read 150-cycle Illumina NextSeq 550 flow cell was used to sequence each immunoSEQ 96-well plate. In the authors' own workflow: Because the immunoSEQ output held only junctional sequences and lacked quality scores, the filtering could not match the filtering applied to full-length reads. Sequences were annotated with PyIR, a Python wrapper for IgBLAST v1.9, using IMGT germline references to assign V/J genes and CDR3. Reads were filtered out if the reads had weak V/J assignments (E-value above 1e-6), no CDR3, stop codons, out-of-frame junctions, or ambiguous translated residues. V3J clonotypes were defined as sequences sharing the same inferred V gene, J gene, and CDR3 amino acid sequence. Percentage overlap between repertoires was calculated by dividing the number of shared unique clonotypes by the size of the smaller repertoire. Three approaches were used to assess repertoire richness: RTK rarefaction, the Chao1 estimator, and Recon v2.1 estimates of unobserved clonotypes. OLGA was used to compute generation probabilities for all TCRbeta clonotypes that the gDNA method yielded from several donors. TCRdb limited this immuneACCESS table to in-frame rearrangements with V and J called. A share of clones is missing; checked studies link under half to unresolved V genes, and the rest is unexplained. V, J and clone size derive from that table, while D and trimming were established from the DNA sequence. Counted in this sample were about 980,000 clones; around 80% of them appeared once. The leading ten clones occupy about 1.5% of the sample.

Donors were healthy HIV-negative adults with no recently reported acute infections or vaccinations. All donors were Caucasian adults living in Nashville, Tennessee, USA. CD4+ T cells were enriched by magnetic negative selection, after which naive cells were positively selected on CD45RA and the negative fraction was taken as the memory subset. Blood was obtained by leukapheresis, after which PBMCs were separated by Ficoll-Histopaque density gradient centrifugation and cryopreserved in liquid nitrogen vapor phase. Analytical flow cytometry was used to check the purity and quantity of each magnetically sorted T cell population. Each sorted fraction had its genomic DNA isolated and then quantified by UV absorbance on a Nanodrop 2000c. Comments on this clone: What this receptor recognizes is not known. Base qualities are not at hand, and no much larger clone is one base apart.

CDR1 and CDR2 were assigned from the germline V gene as SQVTM and ANQGSEA. Trimming costs V 3 bases and J 8 bases, and their ends lie 13 bases apart. Including cysteine and phenylalanine, the CDR3 has 12 amino acids. Only the CDR3 portion is preserved as DNA: 36 bases, with reading frame beginning at the first base. Here the chain combines TRBV29-1 and TRBJ1-2; TRBD1 is possibly the D segment (5 matching bases). This sequence was found in a man younger than 35 in good health. The sample consisted of memory CD4+ T cells sorted from blood. The cell subset or site label of this sample denotes: CD45RA-negative fraction. The DNA is TGCAGCGTTGACCCAGGGAATATAGGCTACACCTTC. Its protein reads: CSVDPGNIGYTF.